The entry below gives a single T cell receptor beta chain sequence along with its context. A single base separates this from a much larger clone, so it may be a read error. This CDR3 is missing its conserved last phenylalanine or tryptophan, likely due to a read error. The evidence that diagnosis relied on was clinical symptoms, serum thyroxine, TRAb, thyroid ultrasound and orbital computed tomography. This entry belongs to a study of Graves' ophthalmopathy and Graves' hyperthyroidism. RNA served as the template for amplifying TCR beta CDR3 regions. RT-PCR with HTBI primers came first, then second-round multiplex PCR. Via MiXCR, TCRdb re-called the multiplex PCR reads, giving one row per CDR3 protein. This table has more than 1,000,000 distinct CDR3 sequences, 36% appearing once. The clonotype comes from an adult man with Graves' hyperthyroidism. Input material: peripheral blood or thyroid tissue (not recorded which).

The chain's CDR3 is CASSRDTSQETQYL. CDR3 nucleotide sequence: TGTGCCAGCAGTCGGGACACTTCCCAAGAGACCCAGTACCTC. The rearrangement uses TRBV10-3 and TRBJ2-5; D is perhaps TRBD1 (6 bases). The CDR3 consists of 14 residues. CDR1 is ENHRY, CDR2 SYGVKD, per germline.